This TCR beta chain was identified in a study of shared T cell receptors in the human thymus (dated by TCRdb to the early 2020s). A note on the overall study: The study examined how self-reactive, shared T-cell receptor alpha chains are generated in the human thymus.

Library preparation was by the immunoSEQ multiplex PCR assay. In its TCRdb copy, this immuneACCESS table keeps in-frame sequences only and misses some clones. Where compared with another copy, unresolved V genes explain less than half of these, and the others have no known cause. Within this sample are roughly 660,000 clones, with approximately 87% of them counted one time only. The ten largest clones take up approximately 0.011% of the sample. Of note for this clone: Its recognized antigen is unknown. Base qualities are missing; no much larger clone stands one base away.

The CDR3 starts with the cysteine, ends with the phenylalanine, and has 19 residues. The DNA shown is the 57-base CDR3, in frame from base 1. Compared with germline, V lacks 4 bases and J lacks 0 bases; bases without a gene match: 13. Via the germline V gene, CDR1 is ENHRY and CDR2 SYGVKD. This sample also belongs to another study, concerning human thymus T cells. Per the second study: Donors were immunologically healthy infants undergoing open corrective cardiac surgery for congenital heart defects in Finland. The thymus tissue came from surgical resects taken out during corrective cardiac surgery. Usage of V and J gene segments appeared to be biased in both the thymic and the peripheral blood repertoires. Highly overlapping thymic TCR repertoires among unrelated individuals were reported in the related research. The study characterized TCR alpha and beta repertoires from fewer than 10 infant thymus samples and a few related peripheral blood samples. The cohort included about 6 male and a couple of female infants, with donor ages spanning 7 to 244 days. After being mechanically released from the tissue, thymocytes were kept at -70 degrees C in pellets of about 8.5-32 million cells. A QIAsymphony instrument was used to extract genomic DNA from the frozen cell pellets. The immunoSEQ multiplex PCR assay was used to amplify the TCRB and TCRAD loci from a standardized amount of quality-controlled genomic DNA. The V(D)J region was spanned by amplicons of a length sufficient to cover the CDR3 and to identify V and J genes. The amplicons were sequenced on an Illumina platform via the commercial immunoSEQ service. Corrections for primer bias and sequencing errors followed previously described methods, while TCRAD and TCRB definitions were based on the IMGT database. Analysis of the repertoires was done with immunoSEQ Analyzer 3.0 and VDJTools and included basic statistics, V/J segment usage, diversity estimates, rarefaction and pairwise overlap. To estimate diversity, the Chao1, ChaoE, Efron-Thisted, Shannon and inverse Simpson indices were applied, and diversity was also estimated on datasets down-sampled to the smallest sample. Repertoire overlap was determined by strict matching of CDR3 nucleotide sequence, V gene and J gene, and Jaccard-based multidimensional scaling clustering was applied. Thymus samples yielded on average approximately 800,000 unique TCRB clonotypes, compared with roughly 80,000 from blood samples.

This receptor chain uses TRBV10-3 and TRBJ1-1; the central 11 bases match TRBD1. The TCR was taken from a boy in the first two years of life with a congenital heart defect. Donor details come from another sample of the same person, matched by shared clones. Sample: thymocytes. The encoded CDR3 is CAISAGSRTGGLMNTEAFF. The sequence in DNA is TGTGCCATCAGTGCGGGGTCCAGGACAGGGGGCCTAATGAACACTGAAGCTTTCTTT.